Listed below are T cell receptor beta chains from one sample, sequenced in a study of cytomegalovirus exposure and HLA in healthy donors. Method: immunoSEQ multiplex PCR; TCRdb's copy keeps in-frame clones and lacks some. The profile shows 200,000 or so clones, 84% of them singletons. Sequenced: PBMCs. The receptors stem from a young woman in good health and CMV-seropositive. Both conserved end residues are part of each CDR3. Each record gives: V gene, D gene, J gene, clone size, CDR3 DNA, CDR3 protein. The D gene is left open where the match is weak. Expanded clones get a size class; other rows say once, few or many, or leave the size out.

TRBV11-2	NA	TRBJ1-1	NA	TGTGCCAGCAGCTTAGCATCGGGTGGGACTGAAGCTTTCTTT	CASSLASGGTEAFF
TRBV6-1	TRBD2	TRBJ2-7	few	TGTGCCAGCAGAGAAGGACTAGCGGGACGTTTCTACGAGCAGTACTTC	CASREGLAGRFYEQYF
TRBV27	NA	TRBJ1-4	once	TGTGCCAGCGGCTTCGGGTTGGCGGCCGCAAAACTGTTTTTT	CASGFGLAAAKLFF
TRBV7-2	NA	TRBJ1-4	NA	TGTGCCAGCAGTCCCCAGGGCCGGAACCTTAATGAAAAACTGTTTTTT	CASSPQGRNLNEKLFF
TRBV29-1	NA	TRBJ1-1	NA	TGCAGCTTCCTTAACCAGGGCTCAGGGAACACTGAAGCTTTCTTT	CSFLNQGSGNTEAFF
TRBV30	TRBD1	TRBJ1-2	NA	TGTGCCTGGAGTGGACAGGGGGCGGACTATGGCTACACCTTC	CAWSGQGADYGYTF
TRBV28	NA	TRBJ2-1	NA	TGTGCCAGCAGTTCCCCAAGCCGGAGACAGGGAGGAGGGAGTGAGCAGTTCTTC	CASSSPSRRQGGGSEQFF
TRBV7-3	TRBD1	TRBJ2-1	NA	TGTGCCAGCAGCCGCGGACAGGACAATGAGCAGTTCTTC	CASSRGQDNEQFF
TRBV27	NA	TRBJ1-2	NA	TGTGCCAGCTGCTGGATATACTCGGGCTATGGCTACACCTTC	CASCWIYSGYGYTF
TRBV11-2	NA	TRBJ2-7	NA	TGTGCCAGCAGCTTAGGGTCCGCCCGGTACGAGCAGTACTTC	CASSLGSARYEQYF